This TCR beta chain originates from a study of patients and donors after allogeneic stem cell transplantation. This CDR3 has 15 amino acids. V gave up 2 bases and J gave up 8 bases, with 17 bases separating them. The germline V gene has CDR1 SGHDT and CDR2 YYEEEE. Via MiXCR, TCRdb re-called the RT-PCR reads, giving one row per CDR3 protein. The repertoire holds 390,000 or so distinct CDR3 sequences, with roughly 17% as singletons. V gene TRBV5-6 combines with J gene TRBJ1-5; D gene unclear. The sequencing input was blood, either unsorted or a sorted T cell fraction (not recorded which). This receptor was taken from a human donor who was either an allogeneic HSCT recipient or a stem cell or donor lymphocyte infusion donor (not recorded which). It is not recorded whose cells these are; they may come from a transplant donor. The CDR3 DNA sequence: TGTGCCAGCAGCTTAGTGGGCCTCCTTCAAGAGCCCCAGCATTTT. Amino acids: CASSLVGLLQEPQHF.